A single sample gave rise to the 8 T cell receptor beta chains below, sequenced in a study of blood T cells in healthy people across ages. PCR was performed a second time for about 7 to 12 cycles using a sample-barcoded 5' primer and a J-beta primer mix. TCRdb re-called the 5' RACE reads through MiXCR, storing one row per CDR3 protein. Of 600,000 to 900,000 distinct CDR3 sequences detected, 25% to 30% appear once; the ten largest clones hold 2.5% to 3.5%. The sample was also reused in another study, on T cells of mothers and their children.

Sequencing was carried out using blood. The receptor set was obtained from a boy under 18 in good health.

This clonotype was seen ten or more times. J is TRBJ2-5 and V is TRBV7-7, with D unclear. Per the germline V gene, CDR1 is SSHAT and CDR2 is FNYEAQ (reference sequence). The V end lost 0 bases, the J end lost 1 base, and 6 bases lay between the germline ends. The CDR3 is 14 amino acids. In nucleotides, the CDR3 is TGTGCCAGCAGCTTAGCGGGCACCCAAGAGACCCAGTACTTC. This encodes CASSLAGTQETQYF. The entire variable domain, with the rest obtained from reference TRBV7-7 and TRBJ2-5, is as follows: GAGVSQSPRYKVTKRGQDVTLRCDPISSHATLYWYQQALGQGPEFLTYFNYEAQPDKSGLPSDRFSAERPEGSISTLTIQRTEQRDSAMYRCASSLAGTQETQYFGPGTRLLVL.

This clonotype has more than one count but fewer than ten. The chain uses TRBV5-6 and TRBJ1-2; 11 bases match TRBD1. Unmatched junction bases numbered 7, after V lost 4 bases and J lost 5 bases. Per germline, CDR1 SGHDT and CDR2 YYEEEE. The CDR3 spans 15 residues. As DNA, the CDR3 is TGTGCCAGCAGCAGCGGGACAGGGGGAGGGTATGGCTACACCTTC. Translation gives CASSSGTGGGYGYTF.

This clonotype occurred a few times. J is TRBJ2-1 and V is TRBV28; TRBD2 matches 11 bases. CDR3 size: 16 residues. V dropped 3 bases and J dropped 6; count of bases not matched to a gene: 7. Germline V gene lookup returns CDR1 MDHEN and CDR2 SYDVKM. CDR3 residues: CASSLGAGTSGNEQFF. In DNA, the CDR3 is TGTGCCAGCAGTTTGGGCGCGGGGACTAGCGGCAATGAGCAGTTCTTC.

The chain uses TRBV5-5 and TRBJ1-3, with unresolved D. Trimming cost V 0 bases and J 0 bases, with 13 bases left between them. The CDR3 covers 17 residues. Per the germline V gene, CDR1 is SGHKS and CDR2 is YYEKEE (reference sequence). For the CDR3, the DNA is TGTGCCAGCAGCTTGGGAAGGCCCAAGGTCTCTGGAAACACCATATATTTT. It translates to CASSLGRPKVSGNTIYF.

This chain links TRBV12-3 or TRBV12-4 with TRBJ2-5; no clear D. V dropped 8 bases and J dropped 12 bases, with 16 bases sitting between them. CDR3 length: 11 amino acids. For the CDR3, the DNA is TGTGCCAGCTCCTCTTTAGGTACCAAGTACTTC. Translating it yields CASSSLGTKYF.

The chain couples TRBV20-1 to TRBJ2-5; D call uncertain. Looked up from germline, CDR1 is DFQATT and CDR2 is SNEGSKA (reference sequence). V was pared by 7 bases and J by 6 bases, with 18 bases between. There are 13 residues in the CDR3. The CDR3 loop reads CSERGRGNQTQYF. CDR3 DNA sequence: TGCAGTGAAAGAGGACGCGGCAATCAGACCCAGTACTTC.

The chain joins TRBV7-9 to TRBJ2-5; 7 bases align to TRBD1. After removal of 5 bases from V and 4 bases from J, the junction contained 13 bases not matched to a gene. Germline V CDR1 and CDR2: SEHNR, FQNEAQ (reference sequence). The length of the CDR3 is 16 residues. CDR3 DNA: TGTGCCAGCAGCCCACCCTTTCGACAGGGCGGAGAGACCCAGTACTTC. It specifies CASSPPFRQGGETQYF.

CDR3 DNA sequence: TGCAGTGCGCCCGGGACCCAGAGCTCCTACGAGCAGTACTTC. It codes for CSAPGTQSSYEQYF. The rearrangement uses TRBV20-1 and TRBJ2-7; perhaps D is TRBD1 or TRBD2 (5 bases each). The germline V gene has CDR1 DFQATT and CDR2 SNEGSKA (reference sequence). V lost 6 bases to trimming and J lost 0 bases, with 15 bases between them. CDR3 length: 14 residues.